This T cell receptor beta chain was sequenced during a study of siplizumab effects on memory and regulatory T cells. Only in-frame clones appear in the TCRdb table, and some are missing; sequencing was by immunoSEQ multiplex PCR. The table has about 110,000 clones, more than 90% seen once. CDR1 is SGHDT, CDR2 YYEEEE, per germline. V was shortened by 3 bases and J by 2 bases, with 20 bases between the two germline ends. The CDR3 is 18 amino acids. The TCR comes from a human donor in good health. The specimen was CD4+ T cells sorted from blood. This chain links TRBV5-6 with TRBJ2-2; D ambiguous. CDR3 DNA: TGTGCCAGCAGCTCCGGGTTTATGGGTCAGGCCAACACCGGGGAGCTGTTTTTT. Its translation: CASSSGFMGQANTGELFF.